This T cell receptor beta chain was documented in a study of T cell responses to AZD1222 COVID-19 vaccine. The assay was immunoSEQ multiplex PCR, and TCRdb's table has in-frame clones only and misses some. The table includes approximately 90,000 clones, over 85% detected once. CDR1 is LGHDT and CDR2 is YNNKEL in the germline V gene (reference sequence). This CDR3 has 16 amino acids. Trimming took off 0 bases at V and 3 bases at J, with 14 bases between the two ends. The sequencing here drew on peripheral blood, taken on day 0 of AZD1222 vaccination. This rearrangement joins TRBV3-1 (or the pseudogene TRBV3-2) to TRBJ1-2; D is undetermined. This sequence originates from an adult in good health. The CDR3 DNA follows: TGTGCCAGCAGCCAAGATCTGGCAGGATATTACTATGGCTACACCTTC. It encodes CASSQDLAGYYYGYTF.